This passage covers 18 T cell receptor beta chains from one sample sequenced in a study of cytomegalovirus exposure and HLA in healthy donors. Primers for the PCR totalled 60 Vbeta and 13 Jbeta. Only in-frame clones appear in the TCRdb table, and some are missing; sequencing was by immunoSEQ multiplex PCR. The sample lists some 120,000 clones, 80% seen once, with under 3% in the top ten. The source material was PBMCs. The receptor source for this set is a man in his thirties or forties in good health and CMV-seronegative.

The chain links TRBV7-2 to TRBJ2-7; 10 bases are shared with TRBD1. There are 18 residues in the CDR3. In germline, CDR1 is SGHTA, CDR2 FQGNSA. Trimming at V came to 2 bases and at J to 7 bases, leaving 17 bases not matched to a gene. CDR3 DNA: TGTGCCAGCAGCTTATCCCGGGACAGGGGTTCAGGTCTTGGGGAGCAGTACTTC. It encodes CASSLSRDRGSGLGEQYF.

The chain couples TRBV2 to TRBJ1-1; possible D gene TRBD1, 5 bases. The CDR3 has 13 residues. The germline CDR1 and CDR2 sequences are SNHLY and FYNNEI. V shed 9 bases and J shed 4 bases, with 15 bases lying between them. Here the CDR3 DNA reads TGTGCCAGTACCGCAGGGCCGGTCACTGAAGCTTTCTTT. Translation: CASTAGPVTEAFF.

The rearrangement links TRBV7-8 to TRBJ1-3, with D unresolved. In germline, CDR1 is SGHVS, CDR2 FQNEAQ. The CDR3 spans 16 residues. V lost 5 bases and J 0 bases, leaving 14 bases between the germline ends. CDR3 in DNA: TGTGCCAGCAGCCCCTCGACGGGTAACTCTGGAAACACCATATATTTT. It yields the protein CASSPSTGNSGNTIYF.

This clone has only a few counts. The chain links TRBV28 to TRBJ1-1, with 9 bases fitting TRBD1. The length of the CDR3 is 15 residues. V shed 5 bases and J 4 bases; nucleotides not matched to a gene: 8. CDR1 is MDHEN and CDR2 is SYDVKM in the germline V gene. The CDR3 spells CASSVRDRVITEAFF. CDR3 nucleotides: TGTGCCAGCAGTGTCCGGGACAGGGTCATCACTGAAGCTTTCTTT.

The rearrangement joins TRBV27 to TRBJ2-7; weak D call: TRBD1 (5 bases). Germline V gene data show CDR1 as MNHEY and CDR2 as SMNVEV (reference sequence). The length of the CDR3 is 13 residues. V lost 7 bases and J 1 base, leaving 11 bases between the germline ends. Here the CDR3 reads CASKGSPSYEQYF. CDR3 coding DNA: TGTGCCAGCAAGGGGTCCCCTTCCTACGAGCAGTACTTC.

The chain combines TRBV5-1 with TRBJ1-1, with a tentative D call TRBD1 (5 bases). Germline V gene lookup returns CDR1 SGHRS and CDR2 YFSETQ. V was shortened by 1 base and J by 2 bases, with 9 bases between the two germline ends. The CDR3 runs 14 residues. This CDR3 is CASSLTGENTEAFF. DNA of the CDR3: TGCGCCAGCAGCTTGACAGGAGAAAACACTGAAGCTTTCTTT.

This clone was seen only once. The J gene is TRBJ1-1, the V gene TRBV5-4; D possibly corresponds to TRBD1 (5 bases). Germline V lookup: CDR1 SGHNT, CDR2 YYREEE (reference sequence). Trimming pared 0 bases from V and 5 bases from J, leaving 14 bases between. The CDR3 is 15 amino acids. CDR3 residues: CASSLDRTWGTEAFF. CDR3 coding DNA: TGTGCCAGCAGCTTGGACCGGACATGGGGTACTGAAGCTTTCTTT.

A note on this clone: This same CDR3 is encoded by further DNA sequences in the sample. The CDR3 sequence is CASSIEEGTETYGYTF. The CDR3 nucleotides read TGTGCCAGTAGTATAGAAGAAGGGACAGAGACCTATGGCTACACCTTC. V and J are TRBV19 and TRBJ1-2, with 7 bases identical to TRBD1. In germline, CDR1 is LNHDA, CDR2 SQIVND (reference sequence). V was clipped by 0 bases and J by 4 bases; unmatched bases: 8. The CDR3 sequence is 16 residues long.

The V call is TRBV6-5, the J call TRBJ2-7; TRBD2 agrees at 8 bases. Germline lookup yields CDR1 MNHEY and CDR2 SVGAGI. The CDR3 contains 15 residues. V was pared by 0 bases and J by 2 bases, with 3 bases of the junction left unmatched. The chain's CDR3 is CASSYSSGETYEQYF. DNA for the CDR3: TGTGCCAGCAGTTACTCTAGCGGGGAAACCTACGAGCAGTACTTC.

The chain employs TRBV5-6 and TRBJ2-5; D perhaps matches TRBD2 (6 bases). The J call may be wrong; the DNA end is better matched by TRBJ2-7. Germline loops: CDR1 SGHDT, CDR2 YYEEEE. This CDR3 comprises 12 residues. The DNA for the CDR3 is TGTGCCAGCAGCCAGGACTACTACGAGCAGTACTTC. It codes for CASSQDYYEQYF.

This clone was picked up one time. The chain couples TRBV27 to TRBJ2-5; 7 bases line up with TRBD1. The J call is doubtful: the DNA matches TRBJ2-7 better. The germline CDR1 and CDR2 sequences are MNHEY and SMNVEV (reference sequence). The length of the CDR3 is 15 residues. The CDR3 loop reads CASSLRQGNGNEQYF. The CDR3 DNA sequence: TGTGCCAGCAGTCTCCGACAGGGCAATGGGAACGAGCAGTACTTC.

The rearrangement uses TRBV29-1 and TRBJ2-7, with TRBD1 identical over 9 bases. V lost 3 bases, J lost 5 bases, and 5 bases stayed unmatched. The CDR3 runs 13 residues. Germline V gene data show CDR1 as SQVTM and CDR2 as ANQGSEA. CDR3 residues: CSVDYTGGDEQYF. CDR3 DNA: TGCAGCGTTGATTACACAGGGGGCGACGAGCAGTACTTC.

The chain uses TRBV6-6 and TRBJ2-1; TRBD1 agrees at 8 bases. CDR3 length: 14 residues. Germline CDR1 reads MNHNY; CDR2 reads SVGAGI (reference sequence). V was clipped by 5 bases and J by 8 bases; unmatched bases: 8. The CDR3 bases are TGTGCCAGCAGTAAATGGACAGGGAAAGATGAGCAGTTCTTC. This encodes CASSKWTGKDEQFF.

The chain combines TRBV4-3 with TRBJ2-1; TRBD2 agrees at 8 bases. Germline CDR1 reads LGHNA; CDR2 reads YSLEER. Unmatched junction bases numbered 11, after V lost 0 bases and J lost 4 bases. CDR3 size: 18 residues. The CDR3 nucleotides are TGCGCCAGCAGCCAAGATGGCTTAGGGACTAGTTCTTACAATGAGCAGTTCTTC. Translation gives CASSQDGLGTSSYNEQFF.

This chain joins TRBV7-8 and TRBJ1-5; D is perhaps TRBD1 (6 bases). The germline CDR1 and CDR2 sequences are SGHVS and FQNEAQ. V lost 4 bases and J 2 bases, leaving 24 bases between the germline ends. The CDR3 length is 19 residues. CDR3 amino acids: CASSSFGTYRDGGNQPQHF. The DNA of the CDR3 is TGTGCCAGCAGCTCATTCGGGACGTACAGGGATGGGGGCAATCAGCCCCAGCATTTT.

The CDR3 region has the DNA TGTGCCTGGAATAAAGAGGGGGCTCAGGGGGAAAAACTGTTTTTT. It yields the protein CAWNKEGAQGEKLFF. V usage is TRBV30 and J usage is TRBJ1-4, with TRBD1 matching over 7 bases. With 4 bases clipped from V and 8 bases from J, the junction kept 13 bases outside the gene matches. The CDR3 runs to 15 residues. Germline assignment: CDR1 GTSNPN and CDR2 SVGIG (reference sequence).

CDR3 DNA: TGTGCCAGCAGAAGGCGGGAGGGGGACAATGAGCAGTTCTTC. This codes for CASRRREGDNEQFF. V and J are TRBV28 and TRBJ2-1; TRBD2 matches at 9 bases. CDR1 and CDR2 (germline): MDHEN, SYDVKM. V was pared by 6 bases and J by 5 bases, with 5 bases of the junction left unmatched. There are 14 residues in the CDR3.

The chain has TRBV27 and TRBJ1-2; 8 nucleotides agree with TRBD1. V shed 5 bases and J 2 bases; nucleotides not matched to a gene: 7. CDR3 length: 15 amino acids. The germline gives CDR1 MNHEY, CDR2 SMNVEV (reference sequence). In nucleotides, the CDR3 is TGTGCCAGCAGTGCCCGGGACAGGCCGAACTATGGCTACACCTTC. Its translation: CASSARDRPNYGYTF.